The 25 T cell receptor beta chains below all came from one sample that was sequenced in a study of CD8+CD57+ T cells in acquired aplastic anemia. Investigators profiled TCR beta VDJ and CDR3 from genomic DNA template. TCRdb reanalysed the reads using MiXCR and keeps one entry per CDR3 protein. The repertoire holds approximately 81,000 distinct CDR3 sequences, less than 60% seen once, with about 66% in the top ten. The sample taken for sequencing was sorted CD4+, CD8+, or CD8+CD57+ T cells (not recorded which) from PBMCs. Receptors were obtained from a human donor in good health, serving as a control.

There are many counts of this clonotype. The chain links TRBV2 to TRBJ1-1, with D perhaps matching TRBD1 (6 bases). The CDR3 extends over 15 amino acids. The V end was cut by 8 bases, the J end by 1 base, with 17 bases between. Germline V lookup: CDR1 SNHLY, CDR2 FYNNEI. CDR3 amino acids: CASPKPGGSNTEAFF. The CDR3 region has the DNA TGTGCCAGCCCCAAACCCGGGGGCTCGAACACTGAAGCTTTCTTT.

Only a few counts were recorded for this clonotype. The genes are TRBV30 and TRBJ2-6; D uncertain. Trimming removed 1 base at V and 0 bases at J, with 7 bases between. The CDR3 loop spans 15 amino acids. From germline, CDR1 is GTSNPN and CDR2 SVGIG (reference sequence). The CDR3 region has the DNA TGTGCCTGGAGTGGCGACCCCTCTGGGGCCAACGTCCTGACTTTC. Protein product: CAWSGDPSGANVLTF.

This clonotype was seen repeatedly, ten times or more. The chain carries TRBV20-1 and TRBJ1-5, with D possibly TRBD1 on 5 matching bases. The CDR3 is 17 amino acids. Germline V gives CDR1 DFQATT, CDR2 SNEGSKA (reference sequence). Trimming pared 3 bases from V and 6 bases from J, leaving 24 bases between. The CDR3 DNA sequence: TGCAGTGCTAGTAAACAGGAGGAGAATCTATGGGCTCAGCCCCAGCATTTT. Translated: CSASKQEENLWAQPQHF.

This clonotype was counted at least ten times. The chain links TRBV7-6 to TRBJ1-1, with D possibly being TRBD1 (6 bases). Deletions cut 4 bases from V and 3 bases from J, with 15 bases between. Germline V CDR1 and CDR2: SGHVS, FNYEAQ. This CDR3 is 15 amino acids long. DNA of the CDR3: TGTGCCAGCAGCTCGAAGCAGGGGTCAGACACTGAAGCTTTCTTT. It encodes CASSSKQGSDTEAFF.

The V and J genes are TRBV5-5 and TRBJ1-2, with 8 nucleotides matching TRBD1. CDR1 and CDR2 from the germline V gene are SGHKS and YYEKEE (reference sequence). The CDR3 loop spans 15 amino acids. Germline trimming cut 0 bases from V and 2 bases from J; bases unmatched to any gene: 3. CDR3 amino acids: CASSLGTGLNYGYTF. The DNA of the CDR3 is TGTGCCAGCAGCTTGGGGACAGGGCTGAACTATGGCTACACCTTC. Together with reference TRBV5-5 and TRBJ1-2, the CDR3 gives the full variable domain: DAGVTQSPTHLIKTRGQQVTLRCSPISGHKSVSWYQQVLGQGPQFIFQYYEKEERGRGNFPDRFSARQFPNYSSELNVNALLLGDSALYLCASSLGTGLNYGYTFGSGTRLTVV.

This clonotype occurred many times. The chain combines TRBV7-9 with TRBJ2-1; 11 bases align to TRBD2. The CDR3 runs 16 residues. The junction had 6 bases not matched to a gene; V was cut back by 3 bases and J by 5 bases. CDR1 is SEHNR, CDR2 FQNEAQ, per germline (reference sequence). The CDR3 DNA sequence: TGTGCCAGCAGCTTCCTCTTAGCGGGGGGGCACAATGAGCAGTTCTTC. It translates to CASSFLLAGGHNEQFF.

In regard to this clonotype: Because the CDR3 is missing its conserved closing phenylalanine or tryptophan, this is likely a read error. The chain recombines TRBV3-1 with TRBJ1-1; D is uncertain. Germline loops: CDR1 LGHDT, CDR2 YNNKEL (reference sequence). The CDR3 consists of 14 residues. The V end was cut by 4 bases, the J end by 6 bases, with 15 bases between. The DNA for the CDR3 is TGTGCCAGCAGCCCTTTCGACGGAGTGGCTGAAGCTTTCCTT. Translated, it gives CASSPFDGVAEAFL.

In DNA form, the CDR3 reads TGTGCCAGCAGCAACCCGGGACGGCACACTGAAGCTTTCTTT. This encodes CASSNPGRHTEAFF. The chain is built from TRBV9 and TRBJ1-1; possible D gene TRBD1, 5 bases. V lost 4 bases, J lost 3 bases, and 13 bases lay in between. Per the germline V gene, CDR1 is SGDLS and CDR2 is YYNGEE. There are 14 residues in the CDR3.

Remarks on this clonotype: One end of the junction does not line up with germline, which may come from a read error. The chain carries TRBV20-1 and TRBJ2-5, with D possibly being TRBD2 (7 bases). The germline CDR1 and CDR2 sequences are DFQATT and SNEGSKA (reference sequence). The CDR3 sequence is 13 residues long. DNA for the CDR3: TGCAGCGCTAAAGGGGGGGCACCAGAGACCCAGTACTTC. Protein product: CSAKGGAPETQYF.

This clonotype was seen ten or more times. The rearrangement uses TRBV9 and TRBJ1-1; 7 bases map to TRBD1. Trimming at V came to 2 bases and at J to 0 bases, leaving 4 bases not matched to a gene. The V gene's germline CDR1 is SGDLS and CDR2 YYNGEE. CDR3 length: 15 amino acids. Here the CDR3 reads CASSVGGQLNTEAFF. CDR3 nucleotide sequence: TGTGCCAGCAGCGTGGGGGGACAGTTGAACACTGAAGCTTTCTTT.

V is TRBV6-1 and J is TRBJ1-5; D is unresolved. This CDR3 is built from 17 residues. The V gene lost 6 bases and the J gene lost 3 bases, with 21 bases spanning the gap. Germline CDR1 is MNHNS and CDR2 is SASEGT. DNA of the CDR3: TGTGCCAGCAGCCACGGGGAGGGCTTCGAGGACAATCAGCCCCAGCATTTT. As protein: CASSHGEGFEDNQPQHF.

With respect to this clonotype: Without the conserved terminal phenylalanine or tryptophan, this CDR3 likely stems from a read error. CDR3: CSSSLDAGPGELFL. The CDR3 nucleotides read TGTTCCAGCAGCTTAGATGCGGGTCCCGGGGAGCTGTTTTTA. This chain links TRBV7-9 with TRBJ2-2; perhaps TRBD2 as D (5 bases). CDR1 is SEHNR and CDR2 is FQNEAQ in the germline V gene (reference sequence). The CDR3 totals 14 residues.

The sample holds many counts of this clonotype. One end of the junction varies from germline; a read error may be responsible. This chain links TRBV9 with TRBJ1-1; D remains ambiguous. Germline V gene data show CDR1 as SGDLS and CDR2 as YYNGEE. The CDR3 has 9 residues. The CDR3 here is CASSVPPAF. CDR3 DNA: TGTGCCAGCAGCGTCCCACCGGCCTTT. The whole variable domain, remainder taken from reference TRBV9 and TRBJ1-1, is DSGVTQTPKHLITATGQRVTLRCSPRSGDLSVYWYQQSLDQGLQFLIQYYNGEERAKGNILERFSAQQFPDLHSELNLSSLELGDSALYFCASSVPPAFGQGTRLTVV.

There are many counts of this clonotype. DNA of the CDR3: TGTGCCACCAGCGAAGCAGGGAGATCTAACTATGGCTACACCTTC. Its translation is CATSEAGRSNYGYTF. This chain uses TRBV15 with TRBJ1-2; D might be TRBD1 (5 bases). The V end lost 5 bases, the J end lost 0 bases, and 13 bases lay between the germline ends. Germline CDR1 LNHNV, CDR2 YYDKDF (reference sequence). This CDR3 is 15 amino acids long.

The CDR3: CASRGQSEQYF. CDR3 DNA: TGTGCCAGCAGGGGACAATCCGAGCAGTACTTC. J is TRBJ2-7 and V is TRBV9; the D gene is possibly TRBD1 (6 bases). Looked up from germline, CDR1 is SGDLS and CDR2 is YYNGEE. The CDR3 is made up of 11 amino acids. V was trimmed by 5 bases and J by 6 bases, leaving 9 bases between them.

The table lists this clonotype with many counts. This chain links TRBV15 with TRBJ1-2; TRBD1 aligns across 7 bases. The CDR3 spans 12 residues. Per germline, CDR1 LNHNV and CDR2 YYDKDF (reference sequence). After removal of 8 bases from V and 3 bases from J, the junction contained 3 bases not matched to a gene. CDR3: CATVDRDYGYTF. CDR3 nucleotides: TGTGCCACCGTCGACAGGGACTATGGCTACACCTTC.

This clonotype showed up many times. The chain combines TRBV7-9 with TRBJ2-5; 7 bases agree with TRBD2. CDR1 SEHNR and CDR2 FQNEAQ come from the germline V gene (reference sequence). The CDR3 contains 13 residues. Losses at the gene ends were 6 bases for V and 4 bases for J; bases not matched to a gene: 5. The CDR3 protein is CASSPPGGETQYF. DNA for the CDR3: TGTGCCAGCAGTCCCCCGGGGGGAGAGACCCAGTACTTC.

The V call is TRBV7-9, the J call TRBJ2-3; tentative D call: TRBD2 (6 bases). The CDR3 length is 13 residues. CDR1 and CDR2 from the germline V gene are SEHNR and FQNEAQ (reference sequence). CDR3 coding DNA: TGTGCTTCGTCGAGGGAGGAGTCAGATACGCAGTATTTT. As protein: CASSREESDTQYF.

Many counts were recorded for this clonotype. The chain joins TRBV15 to TRBJ2-7; D gene unclear. Germline V gene sequence: CDR1 LNHNV, CDR2 YYDKDF (reference sequence). The V end lost 1 base, the J end lost 1 base, and 11 bases lay between the germline ends. The CDR3 contains 15 residues. CDR3 in amino acids: CATSRGDGPSYEQYF. The CDR3 DNA sequence: TGTGCCACCAGCAGAGGAGACGGGCCATCCTACGAGCAGTACTTC. Full variable domain (outside the CDR3, taken from reference TRBV15 and TRBJ2-7): DAMVIQNPRYQVTQFGKPVTLSCSQTLNHNVMYWYQQKSSQAPKLLFHYYDKDFNNEADTPDNFQSRRPNTSFCFLDIRSPGLGDTAMYLCATSRGDGPSYEQYFGPGTRLTVT.

The chain is built from TRBV5-6 and TRBJ2-3, with TRBD2 as a possible D gene (6 bases). CDR1 and CDR2 from the germline V gene are SGHDT and YYEEEE. V dropped 9 bases and J dropped 2 bases, with 13 bases sitting between them. The CDR3 length is 13 residues. The CDR3 DNA follows: TGTGCCACTCGGGACTCGCACACAGATACGCAGTATTTT. This gives the protein CATRDSHTDTQYF.

The rearrangement links TRBV25-1 to TRBJ1-1; D gene ambiguous. The V end lost 5 bases, the J end lost 0 bases, and 13 bases lay between the germline ends. The CDR3 runs to 15 residues. Germline CDR1 reads MGHDK; CDR2 reads SYGVNS. CDR3 nucleotide sequence: TGTGCCAGCAGTCTGGCAGGACTGTTGAACACTGAAGCTTTCTTT. This gives the protein CASSLAGLLNTEAFF.

This clonotype was observed a single time. V gene TRBV2 combines with J gene TRBJ1-5, with TRBD1 identical over 7 bases. The ends lost 4 bases at V and 4 bases at J; junction bases unmatched: 4. The CDR3 has 14 amino acids. Per the germline V gene, CDR1 is SNHLY and CDR2 is FYNNEI. DNA for the CDR3: TGTGCCAGCAGTGCTCCGGGACAGAATCAGCCCCAGCATTTT. Translating it yields CASSAPGQNQPQHF.

This chain links TRBV27 with TRBJ1-1, with D maybe TRBD1 (5 bases). Germline V gene sequence: CDR1 MNHEY, CDR2 SMNVEV (reference sequence). The ends were cut back, 2 bases at V and 5 bases at J, with 12 bases in the middle. The CDR3 has 14 residues. The CDR3 spells CASSLRSGSTEAFF. DNA of the CDR3: TGTGCCAGCAGTTTACGGTCAGGGAGTACTGAAGCTTTCTTT.

The chain combines TRBV10-1 with TRBJ2-7, with 8 positions matching TRBD1. CDR1 and CDR2 (germline): WNHNN, SYGVQD (reference sequence). J was trimmed by 5 bases and V by 2 bases; bases with no gene match: 8. This CDR3 spans 15 amino acids. CDR3 sequence reads: CASSEAGGDFHEQYF. CDR3 DNA sequence: TGCGCCAGCAGTGAGGCAGGGGGCGACTTCCACGAGCAGTACTTC.

The chain combines TRBV29-1 with TRBJ1-1; TRBD1 might be the D (5 bases). The V gene lost 4 bases and the J gene lost 10 bases, with 13 bases spanning the gap. The germline V gene encodes CDR1 SQVTM and CDR2 ANQGSEA. CDR3 length: 11 amino acids. Here the CDR3 reads CSVGGDGRAFF. The DNA of the CDR3 is TGCAGCGTTGGAGGGGATGGGCGAGCTTTCTTT.